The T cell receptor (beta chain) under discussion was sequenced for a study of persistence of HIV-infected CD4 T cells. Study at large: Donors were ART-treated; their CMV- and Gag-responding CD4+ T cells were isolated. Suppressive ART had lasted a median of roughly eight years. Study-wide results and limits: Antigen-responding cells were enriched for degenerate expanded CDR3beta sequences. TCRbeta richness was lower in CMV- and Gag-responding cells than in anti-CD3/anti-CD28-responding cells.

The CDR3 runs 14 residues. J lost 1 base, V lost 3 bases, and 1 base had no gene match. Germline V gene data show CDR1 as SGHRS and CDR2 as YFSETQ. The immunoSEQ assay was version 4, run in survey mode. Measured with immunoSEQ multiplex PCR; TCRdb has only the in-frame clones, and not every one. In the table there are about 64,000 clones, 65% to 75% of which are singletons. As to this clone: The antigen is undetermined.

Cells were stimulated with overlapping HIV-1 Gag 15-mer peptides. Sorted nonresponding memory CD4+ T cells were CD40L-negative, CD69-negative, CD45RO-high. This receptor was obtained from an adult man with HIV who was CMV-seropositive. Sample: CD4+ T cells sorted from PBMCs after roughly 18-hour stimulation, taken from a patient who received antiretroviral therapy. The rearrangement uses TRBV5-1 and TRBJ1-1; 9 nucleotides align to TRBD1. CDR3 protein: CASSSGQGNTEAFF. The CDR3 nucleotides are TGCGCCAGCAGCTCGGGACAGGGGAACACTGAAGCTTTCTTT.